The 19 T cell receptor beta chains given below trace back to one sample, sequenced in a study of shared clonotypes between healthy human individuals. Profiling relied on immunoSEQ multiplex PCR, and the TCRdb table lists in-frame clones only, not all of them. The sample carries over 2 million clones, about 94% recorded once. The naive CD8 fraction comprised CD45RO-negative cells positively selected for CCR7 and excluded terminally differentiated effector memory CD45RA+ cells. Input material: naive CD8+ T cells sorted from blood. The receptors were gathered from a man aged 18 to 35 in good health.

The chain carries TRBV6-5 and TRBJ2-2; D call uncertain. The length of the CDR3 is 14 residues. Between the trimmed V and J ends, which lost 5 bases and 6 bases, there was a span of 13 bases. Germline V gene sequence: CDR1 MNHEY, CDR2 SVGAGI. The CDR3 reads CASSQYFPAGELFF. The CDR3 coding sequence is TGTGCCAGCAGTCAATACTTCCCGGCCGGGGAGCTGTTTTTT.

The chain has TRBV7-9 and TRBJ1-1; maybe TRBD1 (5 bases). The CDR3 covers 13 residues. The V end lost 1 base, the J end lost 7 bases, and 10 bases lay between the germline ends. The germline V gene has CDR1 SEHNR and CDR2 FQNEAQ (reference sequence). The CDR3 DNA follows: TGTGCCAGCAGCTTAGTAGGGGAAGGTGAAGCTTTCTTT. This encodes CASSLVGEGEAFF. Full variable domain (outside the CDR3, taken from reference TRBV7-9 and TRBJ1-1): DTGVSQNPRHKITKRGQNVTFRCDPISEHNRLYWYRQTLGQGPEFLTYFQNEAQLEKSRLLSDRFSAERPKGSFSTLEIQRTEQGDSAMYLCASSLVGEGEAFFGQGTRLTVV.

The V and J genes are TRBV11-2 and TRBJ1-1; D remains ambiguous. CDR3 length equals 13 residues. Trimming left V 1 base short and J 5 bases short, with 8 bases between. Germline V CDR1 and CDR2: SGHAT, FQNNGV. For the CDR3, the DNA is TGTGCCAGCAGCTTAGGCTGGGAAACTGAAGCTTTCTTT. This encodes CASSLGWETEAFF.

This clone has only one observation. The chain carries TRBV2 and TRBJ2-5; no firm D call. Germline lookup yields CDR1 SNHLY and CDR2 FYNNEI. Trimming stripped 7 bases from V and 5 bases from J, with 5 bases between. The CDR3 runs to 10 residues. DNA of the CDR3: TGTGCCAGCACCTCCGAGACCCAGTACTTC. It is translated as CASTSETQYF.

This clone has only a few counts. The V gene is TRBV7-2, the J gene TRBJ2-7; D not certain. V lost 1 base, J lost 1 base, and 11 bases lay in between. Germline CDR1 is SGHTA and CDR2 is FQGNSA. This CDR3 is built from 15 residues. The CDR3 loop reads CASSLEQVSSYEQYF. CDR3 coding DNA: TGTGCCAGCAGCTTAGAACAAGTGAGTTCCTACGAGCAGTACTTC.

The rearrangement links TRBV19 to TRBJ2-5, with D unclear. Trimming pared 2 bases from V and 5 bases from J, leaving 12 bases between. Germline V gives CDR1 LNHDA, CDR2 SQIVND (reference sequence). This CDR3 is 14 amino acids long. The CDR3 sequence is CASSISLVEETQYF. The CDR3 nucleotides are TGTGCCAGTAGTATATCGCTAGTTGAGGAGACCCAGTACTTC.

The chain uses TRBV6-5 and TRBJ2-7, with TRBD1 matching over 7 bases. The germline gives CDR1 MNHEY, CDR2 SVGAGI. After removal of 10 bases from V and 5 bases from J, the junction contained 8 bases not matched to a gene. This CDR3 spans 12 amino acids. DNA for the CDR3: TGTGCCACCCAGGTAGGGGGCAACGAGCAGTACTTC. Protein: CATQVGGNEQYF.

The chain carries TRBV7-9 and TRBJ1-2; D ambiguous. Per germline, CDR1 SEHNR and CDR2 FQNEAQ (reference sequence). The CDR3 is 15 residues long. The ends were cut back, 4 bases at V and 1 base at J, with 13 bases in the middle. CDR3 residues: CASSYPEDLNYGYTF. CDR3 DNA: TGTGCCAGCAGCTACCCAGAGGACCTTAACTATGGCTACACCTTC.

The chain links TRBV7-9 to TRBJ2-5, with 8 positions matching TRBD2. V gave up 5 bases and J gave up 5 bases; unmatched junction bases: 10. This CDR3 contains 15 residues. In germline, CDR1 is SEHNR, CDR2 FQNEAQ (reference sequence). The CDR3 is CASSPPAGGAETQYF. CDR3 coding DNA: TGTGCCAGCAGCCCTCCGGCGGGGGGAGCGGAGACCCAGTACTTC.

The chain couples TRBV7-8 to TRBJ2-1; 14 bases are shared with TRBD2. The J segment lost 8 bases and the V segment lost 5 bases, leaving 11 bases of the junction unmatched. Germline CDR1 is SGHVS and CDR2 is FQNEAQ. This CDR3 has 17 residues. Written as DNA, the CDR3 is TGTGCCAGCAGCCCAAGACTAGCGGGAGGGCCCCCCGATGAGCAGTTCTTC. It is translated as CASSPRLAGGPPDEQFF.

The chain employs TRBV10-3 and TRBJ2-7; 9 bases align to TRBD1. The CDR3 spans 13 residues. The J segment lost 5 bases and the V segment lost 6 bases, leaving 5 bases of the junction unmatched. Germline assignment: CDR1 ENHRY and CDR2 SYGVKD. DNA for the CDR3: TGTGCCATCAGCACAGGGGGCTTGGACGAGCAGTACTTC. Protein sequence: CAISTGGLDEQYF.

This chain connects TRBV11-2 to TRBJ2-1, with 10 bases matching TRBD1. This CDR3 has 16 residues. Germline V CDR1 and CDR2: SGHAT, FQNNGV. V shed 4 bases and J 4 bases; nucleotides not matched to a gene: 7. The CDR3 spells CASSYRDRGFYNEQFF. The DNA of the CDR3 is TGTGCCAGCAGCTACCGGGACAGGGGCTTTTACAATGAGCAGTTCTTC.

The chain couples TRBV27 to TRBJ1-2; D might be TRBD1 (6 bases). There are 14 residues in the CDR3. V lost 4 bases, J lost 2 bases, and 11 bases lay in between. Germline CDR1 and CDR2: MNHEY and SMNVEV (reference sequence). CDR3 DNA sequence: TGTGCCAGCAGTTACTCACAGGGAAACTATGGCTACACCTTC. Its translation: CASSYSQGNYGYTF.

This chain connects TRBV28 to TRBJ2-7; 8 nucleotides align to TRBD2. Trimming took 9 bases from V and 2 from J; bases not matched to a gene: 6. Germline V gene lookup returns CDR1 MDHEN and CDR2 SYDVKM. The CDR3 is 13 amino acids. DNA of the CDR3: TGTGCCAGTAGGACGGGGGGGACCTACGAGCAGTACTTC. Translated, it gives CASRTGGTYEQYF.

This chain uses TRBV12-5 with TRBJ2-1; 11 bases are shared with TRBD2. V lost 2 bases to trimming and J lost 6 bases; unmatched junction nucleotides: 15. This CDR3 region has 19 residues. Germline values: CDR1 LGHNT, CDR2 FRNRAP. CDR3 sequence reads: CASGLIPLLAGGPGNEQFF. CDR3 DNA sequence: TGTGCTAGTGGTTTGATCCCCTTGTTAGCGGGAGGGCCTGGCAATGAGCAGTTCTTC.

CDR3 coding DNA: TGTGCCAGCAGCTTGGCAGGGGCTCGCGGCGACGAGCAGTACTTC. Its translation is CASSLAGARGDEQYF. V is TRBV5-4 and J is TRBJ2-7, with D possibly matching TRBD1 (6 bases). Trimming left V 0 bases short and J 5 bases short, with 15 bases between. Germline CDR1 is SGHNT and CDR2 is YYREEE (reference sequence). CDR3 length: 15 amino acids.

The chain links TRBV28 to TRBJ2-1; 8 bases fit TRBD2. CDR3 size: 15 residues. Germline-derived CDR1 and CDR2 are MDHEN and SYDVKM. Trimming removed 5 bases from V and 10 bases from J; junction bases left unmatched: 13. CDR3: CASSPPKREFEEQFF. The CDR3 nucleotides are TGTGCCAGCAGTCCCCCTAAGCGGGAGTTTGAAGAGCAGTTCTTC.

The genes are TRBV11-2 and TRBJ2-3; tentatively, D is TRBD2 (6 bases). The CDR3 covers 17 residues. Germline V lookup: CDR1 SGHAT, CDR2 FQNNGV. V was trimmed by 2 bases and J by 0 bases, leaving 15 bases between them. Here the CDR3 DNA reads TGTGCCAGCAGCTTAAGCCCCCCAGGGACTAGCACAGATACGCAGTATTTT. Protein sequence: CASSLSPPGTSTDTQYF.

V gene TRBV9 combines with J gene TRBJ1-1; maybe TRBD1 (6 bases). Germline lookup yields CDR1 SGDLS and CDR2 YYNGEE. This CDR3 region has 13 residues. Between the trimmed V and J ends, which lost 4 bases and 11 bases, there was a span of 18 bases. Here the CDR3 reads CASSPKGDRVAFF. In nucleotides, the CDR3 is TGTGCCAGCAGCCCCAAGGGGGATCGCGTGGCTTTCTTT.